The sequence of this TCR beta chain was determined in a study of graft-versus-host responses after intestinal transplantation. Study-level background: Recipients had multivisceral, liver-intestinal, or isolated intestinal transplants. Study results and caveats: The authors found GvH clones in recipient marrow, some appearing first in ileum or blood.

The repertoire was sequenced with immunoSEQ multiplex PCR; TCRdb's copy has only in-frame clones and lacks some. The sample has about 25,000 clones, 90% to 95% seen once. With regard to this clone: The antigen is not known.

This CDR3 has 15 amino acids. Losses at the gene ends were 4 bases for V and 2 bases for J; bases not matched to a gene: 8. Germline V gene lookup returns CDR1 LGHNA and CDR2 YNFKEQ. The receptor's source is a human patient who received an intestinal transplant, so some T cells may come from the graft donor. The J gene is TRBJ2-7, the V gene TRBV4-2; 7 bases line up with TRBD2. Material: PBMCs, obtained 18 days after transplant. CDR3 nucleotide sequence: TGTGCCAGCAGCCCCCCGGGGAGCGGGGCCTACGAGCAGTACTTC. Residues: CASSPPGSGAYEQYF.